The clone carrying this T cell receptor beta chain was found many times. The CDR3 is made up of 14 amino acids. Germline V gives CDR1 DFQATT, CDR2 SNEGSKA (reference sequence). With 6 bases clipped from V and 2 bases from J, the junction kept 8 bases outside the gene matches. The data were taken from a study of CD8 T cells in ankylosing spondylitis. TCRdb analysed the 5' RACE reads with MiXCR anew, one entry per CDR3 protein. Of about 240,000 distinct CDR3 sequences listed, roughly 10% are singletons. The sequencing input was blood, either unsorted or a sorted T cell fraction (not recorded which). This clonotype originated in a male donor with ankylosing spondylitis or in good health (not recorded which). The chain combines TRBV20-1 with TRBJ2-5; 8 nucleotides align to TRBD2. The CDR3 DNA is TGCAGTGCCCCAGCGGGAGTAGGGCAAGAGACCCAGTACTTC. Translating gives CSAPAGVGQETQYF.